Presented here are 28 T cell receptor beta chains from one specimen sequenced in a study of cytomegalovirus exposure and HLA in healthy donors. PCR primers comprised 60 Vbeta and 13 Jbeta primers. TCRdb keeps only in-frame clones here, not all; method: immunoSEQ multiplex PCR. The data hold some 150,000 clones, with about 80% observed a single time. Sequencing input: PBMCs. These TCRs come from a man under 40 in good health and CMV-seropositive.

V is TRBV6-5 and J is TRBJ1-2, with 8 bases aligning to TRBD1. Germline V lookup: CDR1 MNHEY, CDR2 SVGAGI. The CDR3 spans 15 residues. With 2 bases clipped from V and 8 bases from J, the junction kept 10 bases outside the gene matches. Here the CDR3 DNA reads TGTGCCAGCAGTTACGCCGGGACAGGCAAGCCGGGCTACACCTTC. Its translation: CASSYAGTGKPGYTF.

The CDR3 is CASSLYGGITDTQYF. For the CDR3, the DNA is TGTGCCAGCAGTTTATACGGCGGAATCACAGATACGCAGTATTTT. This rearrangement joins TRBV28 to TRBJ2-3; D is unresolved. The V and J ends lost 1 base and 2 bases respectively, with 10 bases between them. CDR1 MDHEN and CDR2 SYDVKM come from the germline V gene. The CDR3 loop spans 15 amino acids.

The gene calls are TRBV7-9 and TRBJ1-5; 12 bases fit TRBD1. J gave up 5 bases and V 4 bases, and 3 bases lay outside the gene matches. CDR3 size: 15 residues. Germline values: CDR1 SEHNR, CDR2 FQNEAQ (reference sequence). The CDR3 loop reads CASSYGTGGDQPQHF. The CDR3 nucleotides are TGTGCCAGCAGCTATGGGACAGGGGGCGATCAGCCCCAGCATTTT.

V usage is TRBV4-1 and J usage is TRBJ2-5, with unresolved D. The CDR3 loop spans 15 amino acids. Germline V gives CDR1 MGHRA, CDR2 YSYEKL. Trimming shortened V by 5 bases and J by 2 bases, and 15 bases separated the two germline ends. The CDR3 region is CASSNQALEQETQYF. The DNA for the CDR3 is TGCGCCAGCAGCAACCAGGCACTCGAACAAGAGACCCAGTACTTC.

J is TRBJ2-1 and V is TRBV29-1; 7 bases are a match to TRBD2. The V gene end was trimmed by 4 bases and the J gene end by 0 bases; junction bases not matched to a gene: 6. The CDR3 totals 15 residues. CDR1 is SQVTM and CDR2 is ANQGSEA in the germline V gene. Here the CDR3 DNA reads TGCAGCGTTGCTAGCGGAGGGAGCTCCTACAATGAGCAGTTCTTC. This gives the protein CSVASGGSSYNEQFF.

This sequence joins TRBV4-1 and TRBJ2-5, with D possibly being TRBD1 (6 bases). CDR1 and CDR2 from the germline V gene are MGHRA and YSYEKL. V was pared by 3 bases and J by 4 bases, with 12 bases between. The CDR3 extends over 14 amino acids. CDR3 DNA: TGCGCCAGCAGCCACCCCGGGACACCAGAGACCCAGTACTTC. Amino acid sequence: CASSHPGTPETQYF.

V usage is TRBV7-2 and J usage is TRBJ2-7; 9 bases are a match to TRBD2. Germline lookup yields CDR1 SGHTA and CDR2 FQGNSA. This CDR3 has 15 residues. The V segment lost 2 bases and the J segment 4 bases; nucleotides outside the gene matches: 6. For the CDR3, the DNA is TGTGCCAGCAGCTTACTTAGCGGGGGTCTATACGAGCAGTACTTC. Encoded protein: CASSLLSGGLYEQYF. The complete variable domain, with remaining parts taken from reference TRBV7-2 and TRBJ2-7, reads GAGVSQSPSNKVTEKGKDVELRCDPISGHTALYWYRQSLGQGLEFLIYFQGNSAPDKSGLPSDRFSAERTGGSVSTLTIQRTQQEDSAVYLCASSLLSGGLYEQYFGPGTRLTVT.

The V and J genes are TRBV7-6 and TRBJ2-7; 8 bases fit TRBD1. J lost 3 bases, V lost 4 bases, and 8 bases had no gene match. The CDR3 is made up of 15 amino acids. In germline, CDR1 is SGHVS, CDR2 FNYEAQ. The CDR3 DNA is TGTGCCAGCAGCTCCAAGCAGGGGGCCAGCTACGAGCAGTACTTC. It is translated as CASSSKQGASYEQYF.

This clone showed up just a few times. This chain uses TRBV5-6 with TRBJ1-1, with D perhaps TRBD1 (5 bases). CDR1 SGHDT and CDR2 YYEEEE come from the germline V gene. Trimming took 3 bases from V and 8 from J, leaving 14 bases between them. The CDR3 runs to 13 residues. The CDR3 is CASSSIQGSEAFF. CDR3 DNA: TGTGCCAGCAGCTCCATTCAGGGATCCGAAGCTTTCTTT.

The V and J genes are TRBV28 and TRBJ2-5; tentative D call: TRBD2 (6 bases). This CDR3 spans 16 amino acids. Germline loops: CDR1 MDHEN, CDR2 SYDVKM. Trimming took 9 bases from V and 4 from J, leaving 24 bases between them. In nucleotides, the CDR3 is TGTGCCAGGGCGGGGAAGGGTCCCAATACACCAGAGACCCAGTACTTC. It codes for CARAGKGPNTPETQYF.

This chain links TRBV2 with TRBJ1-5; 8 positions agree with TRBD1. Trimming removed 3 bases from V and 9 bases from J; junction bases left unmatched: 10. The CDR3 covers 15 residues. The germline CDR1 and CDR2 sequences are SNHLY and FYNNEI. CDR3 bases: TGTGCCAGCAGTGACTTAGGACAGGGTGATGGGCCCCAGCATTTT. It yields the protein CASSDLGQGDGPQHF.

This chain connects TRBV11-3 to TRBJ2-1, with a weak D call TRBD1 (6 bases). The CDR3 is 13 residues long. V was pared by 5 bases and J by 7 bases, with 12 bases between. The germline CDR1 and CDR2 sequences are SGHNT and YENEEA. CDR3 DNA sequence: TGTGCCAGCAGCCTTGAGGGGGAAAATGAGCAGTTCTTC. Its translation is CASSLEGENEQFF.

This chain uses TRBV28 with TRBJ1-2; no clear D gene. The V gene lost 3 bases and the J gene lost 0 bases, with 8 bases spanning the gap. The CDR3 length is 14 residues. The germline V gene encodes CDR1 MDHEN and CDR2 SYDVKM. CDR3 coding DNA: TGTGCCAGCAGTTTCGGAGTAACTAACTATGGCTACACCTTC. Translated: CASSFGVTNYGYTF.

The CDR3 region has the DNA TGTGCCAGCAGCCAAGAGGTTGTAGAGAATTCACCCCTCCACTTT. Translating it yields CASSQEVVENSPLHF. V usage is TRBV4-2 and J usage is TRBJ1-6; D ambiguous. CDR3 length equals 15 residues. Trimming pared 0 bases from V and 7 bases from J, leaving 10 bases between. The V gene's germline CDR1 is LGHNA and CDR2 YNFKEQ.

This rearrangement joins TRBV30 to TRBJ1-5, with TRBD1 as a possible D gene (6 bases). V lost 2 bases and J 3 bases, leaving 14 bases between the germline ends. This CDR3 is built from 15 residues. Germline V CDR1 and CDR2: GTSNPN, SVGIG (reference sequence). CDR3 coding DNA: TGTGCCTGGAGTCTAACAGGGACGGCCAATCAGCCCCAGCATTTT. Encoded protein: CAWSLTGTANQPQHF.

The chain uses TRBV5-4 and TRBJ2-7; 7 bases match TRBD2. V shed 0 bases, J shed 6 bases, and the junction held 9 bases outside the gene matches. This CDR3 has 15 residues. Germline assignment: CDR1 SGHNT and CDR2 YYREEE (reference sequence). The DNA of the CDR3 is TGTGCCAGCAGCTTGGCCGGGGCGGGAGTAGGCGAGCAGTACTTC. Translated, it gives CASSLAGAGVGEQYF.

The rearrangement links TRBV9 to TRBJ2-2; 7 nucleotides match TRBD2. The ends lost 0 bases at V and 0 bases at J; junction bases unmatched: 2. Germline V gives CDR1 SGDLS, CDR2 YYNGEE. The CDR3 spans 16 residues. The CDR3 DNA reads as TGTGCCAGCAGCGTAGCGGGAGGTTCGAACACCGGGGAGCTGTTTTTT. It translates to CASSVAGGSNTGELFF.

This clone was recorded a few times. This rearrangement joins TRBV7-2 to TRBJ1-1; D gene ambiguous. The length of the CDR3 is 15 residues. In germline, CDR1 is SGHTA, CDR2 FQGNSA. V dropped 5 bases and J dropped 0 bases, with 13 bases sitting between them. CDR3 loop: CASSRDFGMNTEAFF. DNA for the CDR3: TGTGCCAGCAGCAGGGATTTCGGGATGAACACTGAAGCTTTCTTT. The complete variable domain, with remaining parts taken from reference TRBV7-2 and TRBJ1-1, reads GAGVSQSPSNKVTEKGKDVELRCDPISGHTALYWYRQSLGQGLEFLIYFQGNSAPDKSGLPSDRFSAERTGGSVSTLTIQRTQQEDSAVYLCASSRDFGMNTEAFFGQGTRLTVV.

The chain recombines TRBV7-2 with TRBJ2-1, with D maybe TRBD2 (5 bases). The CDR3 is 13 amino acids. Germline-derived CDR1 and CDR2 are SGHTA and FQGNSA. Trimming cost V 8 bases and J 9 bases, with 17 bases left between them. Here the CDR3 DNA reads TGTGCCAGCTGGGGAGTTAGCTGGGGTGAGCAGTTCTTC. It translates to CASWGVSWGEQFF.

V gene TRBV6-4 combines with J gene TRBJ2-3; 9 nucleotides align to TRBD2. Per the germline V gene, CDR1 is MRHNA and CDR2 is SNTAGT. This CDR3 region has 15 residues. The V segment lost 3 bases and the J segment 6 bases; nucleotides outside the gene matches: 7. CDR3 in amino acids: CASSDLAGDSDTQYF. Written as DNA, the CDR3 is TGTGCCAGCAGTGATTTAGCGGGAGATTCTGATACGCAGTATTTT.

This rearrangement joins TRBV11-2 to TRBJ1-1, with D perhaps matching TRBD1 (5 bases). This CDR3 spans 13 amino acids. V shed 2 bases and J shed 11 bases, with 15 bases lying between them. Germline V gene sequence: CDR1 SGHAT, CDR2 FQNNGV. The CDR3 is CASSLLRQGGAFF. The CDR3 coding sequence is TGTGCCAGCAGCTTACTCCGGCAGGGAGGGGCTTTCTTT.

The chain is built from TRBV11-3 and TRBJ2-1; 8 bases agree with TRBD2. This CDR3 spans 18 amino acids. The V and J ends lost 0 bases and 3 bases, in that order; junction bases with no gene match: 10. CDR1 is SGHNT, CDR2 YENEEA, per germline. CDR3: CASSLDTYSGTLYNEQFF. The CDR3 nucleotides are TGTGCCAGCAGCTTAGACACGTATAGCGGGACCCTCTACAATGAGCAGTTCTTC.

The rearrangement joins TRBV29-1 to TRBJ2-3; 8 nucleotides agree with TRBD1. The V segment lost 6 bases and the J segment 1 base; nucleotides outside the gene matches: 9. The CDR3 extends over 15 amino acids. CDR1 and CDR2 from the germline V gene are SQVTM and ANQGSEA. The CDR3 region is CSVKYPGQGTDTQYF. The CDR3 DNA reads as TGCAGCGTAAAATATCCGGGACAGGGCACAGATACGCAGTATTTT.

V gene TRBV11-2 combines with J gene TRBJ1-2; 10 bases align to TRBD1. CDR3 length: 15 amino acids. Germline CDR1 SGHAT, CDR2 FQNNGV. Trimming at V came to 5 bases and at J to 8 bases, leaving 11 bases not matched to a gene. CDR3 in amino acids: CASSGPGQGMGGYTF. The CDR3 nucleotides read TGTGCCAGCAGCGGACCGGGACAGGGGATGGGCGGCTACACCTTC.

This clone appeared a few times. Additional DNA sequences in this sample encode the identical CDR3. The chain has TRBV2 and TRBJ1-1; D might be TRBD1 (5 bases). The CDR3 runs to 13 residues. Germline V lookup: CDR1 SNHLY, CDR2 FYNNEI. Trimming removed 3 bases at V and 1 base at J, with 6 bases between. The CDR3 loop reads CASSDQGNTEAFF. Written as DNA, the CDR3 is TGTGCCAGCAGTGATCAGGGGAACACTGAAGCTTTCTTT.

J is TRBJ1-2 and V is TRBV2; D might be TRBD1 (5 bases). The V gene's germline CDR1 is SNHLY and CDR2 FYNNEI. The CDR3 spans 11 residues. V lost 5 bases to trimming and J lost 5 bases, with 6 bases between them. The CDR3 sequence is CASSSGYGYTF. In DNA, the CDR3 is TGTGCCAGCAGTTCAGGGTATGGCTACACCTTC.

This clone was counted between two and nine times. J is TRBJ1-4 and V is TRBV5-6; D is possibly TRBD1 (6 bases). Germline V gene data show CDR1 as SGHDT and CDR2 as YYEEEE. V dropped 5 bases and J dropped 5 bases, with 10 bases sitting between them. The CDR3 length is 13 residues. This chain's CDR3 is CASRGQLNEKLFF. CDR3 bases: TGTGCCAGCAGAGGACAGCTAAATGAAAAACTGTTTTTT. Filled out from reference TRBV5-6 and TRBJ1-4, the complete variable domain reads DAGVTQSPTHLIKTRGQQVTLRCSPKSGHDTVSWYQQALGQGPQFIFQYYEEEERQRGNFPDRFSGHQFPNYSSELNVNALLLGDSALYLCASRGQLNEKLFFGSGTQLSVL.

Remarks on this clone: Other DNA sequences in this specimen translate into the identical CDR3. The chain links TRBV28 to TRBJ2-1; TRBD2 aligns across 8 bases. With V trimmed by 4 bases and J by 8 bases, 1 base remained unmatched. The CDR3 contains 12 residues. The germline CDR1 and CDR2 sequences are MDHEN and SYDVKM. CDR3 loop: CASSSGGYEQFF. The CDR3 DNA reads TGTGCCAGCAGTTCGGGGGGGTATGAGCAGTTCTTC.